This TCR beta chain was sequenced for a study of human T cells and chemical hapten exposure. One entry per CDR3 protein, called by TCRdb with MiXCR from the RACE reads. The repertoire consists of about 41,000 distinct CDR3 sequences, with 4% occurring once and the leading ten covering around 26%. Time point meaning: patch test 1, 2 weeks after DPC sensitization. Treatment noted: therapeutic diphenylcyclopropenone sensitization with weekly scalp DPC. From whole blood left unfractionated, total RNA was extracted. This clonotype was detected ten times or more. The sequenced sample was whole blood, obtained in connection with sensitization to the hapten diphenylcyclopropenone (DPC). The receptor was isolated from a man aged 50-59 years with alopecia areata. Some clones in this sample may be carry-over from other donors' samples.

CDR3: CASRIGQGGTDTQYF. As DNA, the CDR3 is TGTGCCAGCAGAATCGGACAGGGAGGCACAGATACGCAGTATTTT. The chain links TRBV2 to TRBJ2-3, with 8 bases matching TRBD1. Germline loops: CDR1 SNHLY, CDR2 FYNNEI. This CDR3 contains 15 residues. J was trimmed by 1 base and V by 6 bases; bases with no gene match: 6. Full variable domain (missing parts from reference TRBV2 and TRBJ2-3): EPEVTQTPSHQVTQMGQEVILRCVPISNHLYFYWYRQILGQKVEFLVSFYNNEISEKSEIFDDQFSVERPDGSNFTLKIRSTKLEDSAMYFCASRIGQGGTDTQYFGPGTRLTVL.